Listed here are 18 T cell receptor beta chains from one sample, sequenced in a study of T cells in Graves' hyperthyroidism and ophthalmopathy (dated by TCRdb to 2018 to 2020). Libraries were prepared through multiplex PCR. The sequencer was an Illumina HiSeq 2000. The TCR beta CDR3 regions were amplified from the RNA transcripts. A first-round RT-PCR of the TCR CDR3 used the HTBI primer set with the Qiagen OneStep RT-PCR kit. TCRdb reran the public reads through fastp at Q25 and MiXCR, keeping productive beta chains. Here each entry gathers all rows of one CDR3 protein and keeps the most common genes and DNA. This sample is represented by roughly 510,000 distinct CDR3 sequences; 40% to 55% of them were singletons. 44% of the sample rests with the top ten. Sequencing was carried out using peripheral blood or thyroid tissue (not recorded which). These receptors originate from an adult woman with Graves' disease, either hyperthyroidism or ophthalmopathy (not recorded which).

Ten or more counts support this clonotype. This sequence joins TRBV7-9 and TRBJ1-1; the D is unclear. Trimming removed 2 bases from V and 3 bases from J, with 10 bases in between. CDR3 length equals 14 residues. CDR1 is SEHNR and CDR2 is FQNEAQ in the germline V gene (reference sequence). In nucleotides, the CDR3 is TGTGCCAGCAGCTTATGGGGTATCGACACTGAAGCTTTCTTT. This codes for CASSLWGIDTEAFF. The variable domain in full, with the rest retrieved from reference TRBV7-9 and TRBJ1-1, is DTGVSQNPRHKITKRGQNVTFRCDPISEHNRLYWYRQTLGQGPEFLTYFQNEAQLEKSRLLSDRFSAERPKGSFSTLEIQRTEQGDSAMYLCASSLWGIDTEAFFGQGTRLTVV.

This clonotype has at least ten counts. The chain links TRBV2 to TRBJ2-5, with D possibly being TRBD1 or TRBD2 (5 bases each). Germline CDR1 is SNHLY and CDR2 is FYNNEI. CDR3 length equals 15 residues. V was clipped by 7 bases and J by 6 bases, with 21 bases between them. Here the CDR3 DNA reads TGTGCCAGCAAGGGGACGGCCCCTTTAGTCCAGACCCAGTACTTC. Translation: CASKGTAPLVQTQYF.

Ten or more counts support this clonotype. The V and J genes are TRBV12-3 or TRBV12-4 and TRBJ1-6; D is unresolved. V was cut by 4 bases and J by 0 bases, with 7 bases left in between. The CDR3 spans 15 residues. The CDR3 bases are TGTGCCAGCAGTTCCCAGAGCTCCTATAATTCACCCCTCCACTTT. Its protein product is CASSSQSSYNSPLHF.

This clonotype was seen a handful of times. The V call is TRBV19, the J call TRBJ2-7; TRBD1 aligns across 7 bases. The CDR3 loop spans 14 amino acids. Germline trimming cut 6 bases from V and 2 bases from J; bases unmatched to any gene: 7. Germline V CDR1 and CDR2: LNHDA, SQIVND (reference sequence). Here the CDR3 DNA reads TGTGCCAGTAGAGAAGACAGGGCTACCTACGAGCAGTACTTC. It encodes CASREDRATYEQYF.

Of note for this clonotype: A single base separates this from a much larger clone, so it may be a read error. In this CDR3 the conserved last residue, phenylalanine or tryptophan, is missing, so a read error is likely. This chain connects TRBV12-3 or TRBV12-4 to TRBJ1-5; TRBD1 is a possible D gene (5 bases). V was pared by 2 bases and J by 6 bases, with 11 bases between. CDR3 size: 14 residues. The DNA of the CDR3 is TGTGCCAGCAGTTTAAGAGGGGTAGGTCAGCCCCAGCATTCT. It encodes CASSLRGVGQPQHS.

The V and J genes are TRBV20-1 and TRBJ1-5, with D possibly being TRBD1 (5 bases). Germline V gene lookup returns CDR1 DFQATT and CDR2 SNEGSKA (reference sequence). The CDR3 contains 11 residues. CDR3 in amino acids: CSLQEGQPQHF. The CDR3 nucleotides read TGCAGCCTACAGGAAGGTCAGCCCCAGCATTTT.

This clonotype was counted many times. The chain links TRBV5-6 to TRBJ1-2; D may be TRBD1 (6 bases). The germline V gene encodes CDR1 SGHDT and CDR2 YYEEEE. V shed 4 bases and J shed 4 bases, with 17 bases lying between them. The CDR3 covers 15 residues. CDR3 nucleotides: TGTGCCAGCAGCCAAAGGACAGCCTCCCTCTATGGCTACACCTTC. Encoded protein: CASSQRTASLYGYTF.

The CDR3 sequence: CASSYPQQGQETQYF. The CDR3 bases are TGTGCCAGCAGTTACCCGCAACAGGGACAAGAGACCCAGTACTTC. This rearrangement joins TRBV6-6 to TRBJ2-5; D may be TRBD1 (6 bases). The CDR3 runs 15 residues. Trimming stripped 2 bases from V and 2 bases from J, with 12 bases between. From germline, CDR1 is MNHNY and CDR2 SVGAGI (reference sequence).

A note on this clonotype: The junction and the germline gene differ at one end; a read error may be behind it. The chain is built from TRBV2 and TRBJ1-1, with D unclear. Germline lookup yields CDR1 SNHLY and CDR2 FYNNEI. This CDR3 comprises 9 residues. In nucleotides, the CDR3 is TGTGCCAGCAGTGACGCGGTAGGGTTT. Residues: CASSDAVGF. The whole variable domain, remainder taken from reference TRBV2 and TRBJ1-1, is EPEVTQTPSHQVTQMGQEVILRCVPISNHLYFYWYRQILGQKVEFLVSFYNNEISEKSEIFDDQFSVERPDGSNFTLKIRSTKLEDSAMYFCASSDAVGFGQGTRLTVV.

As regards this clonotype: A much more abundant neighbour one base away suggests this may be a read error. V and J are TRBV2 and TRBJ2-2; D is possibly TRBD2 (5 bases). From germline, CDR1 is SNHLY and CDR2 FYNNEI. This CDR3 contains 14 residues. This CDR3 is CASSDRSVTGEPFF. CDR3 nucleotides: TGTGCCAGCAGTGATCGGTCAGTCACCGGGGAGCCGTTTTTT.

The rearrangement links TRBV10-3 to TRBJ2-6; 8 bases are a match to TRBD1. The CDR3 has 17 amino acids. V was clipped by 7 bases and J by 3 bases; unmatched bases: 11. Per germline, CDR1 ENHRY and CDR2 SYGVKD. Written as DNA, the CDR3 is TGTGCCATCACCGAGCAGGGGGCGGACTATGGGGCCAACGTCCTGACTTTC. Protein sequence: CAITEQGADYGANVLTF.

This sequence joins TRBV7-3 and TRBJ1-6; no reliable D call. The CDR3 length is 13 residues. From germline, CDR1 is SGHTA and CDR2 FQGTGA. Trimming took off 1 base at V and 9 bases at J, with 7 bases between the two ends. Here the CDR3 DNA reads TGTGCCAGCAGCTTAAACTTGGTTTCACCCCTCCACTTT. Protein sequence: CASSLNLVSPLHF.

The chain recombines TRBV10-3 with TRBJ2-7; a possible D gene is TRBD1 (6 bases). CDR3 size: 14 residues. V was trimmed by 6 bases and J by 0 bases, leaving 12 bases between them. Looked up from germline, CDR1 is ENHRY and CDR2 is SYGVKD. CDR3 residues: CAIRAGQISYEQYF. As DNA, the CDR3 is TGTGCCATCAGAGCCGGACAGATCTCCTACGAGCAGTACTTC.

The genes are TRBV11-2 and TRBJ2-7; 10 bases are shared with TRBD2. Trimming at V came to 0 bases and at J to 0 bases, leaving 11 bases not matched to a gene. The CDR3 consists of 19 residues. CDR1 and CDR2 (germline): SGHAT, FQNNGV. The CDR3 here is CASSLDGPRTSGYSYEQYF. In DNA form, the CDR3 reads TGTGCCAGCAGCTTAGATGGGCCGAGGACTAGCGGTTACTCCTACGAGCAGTACTTC. Based on the CDR3 plus reference TRBV11-2 and TRBJ2-7, the full variable domain is EAGVAQSPRYKIIEKRQSVAFWCNPISGHATLYWYQQILGQGPKLLIQFQNNGVVDDSQLPKDRFSAERLKGVDSTLKIQPAKLEDSAVYLCASSLDGPRTSGYSYEQYFGPGTRLTVT.

The chain uses TRBV7-9 and TRBJ2-5, with D possibly TRBD2 on 6 matching bases. The CDR3 length is 14 residues. Trimming stripped 7 bases from V and 0 bases from J, with 12 bases between. In germline, CDR1 is SEHNR, CDR2 FQNEAQ (reference sequence). CDR3 loop: CASTPGEYQETQYF. The DNA of the CDR3 is TGTGCCAGCACCCCGGGGGAGTACCAAGAGACCCAGTACTTC.

The rearrangement joins TRBV2 to TRBJ1-1; D is undetermined. The CDR3 consists of 13 residues. CDR1 SNHLY and CDR2 FYNNEI come from the germline V gene. The V end was cut by 2 bases, the J end by 3 bases, with 7 bases between. The CDR3 reads CASSERRHTEAFF. The CDR3 bases are TGTGCCAGCAGTGAACGGCGCCACACTGAAGCTTTCTTT. Variable domain in full (rest from reference TRBV2 and TRBJ1-1): EPEVTQTPSHQVTQMGQEVILRCVPISNHLYFYWYRQILGQKVEFLVSFYNNEISEKSEIFDDQFSVERPDGSNFTLKIRSTKLEDSAMYFCASSERRHTEAFFGQGTRLTVV.

The chain couples TRBV20-1 to TRBJ2-1, with a weak D call TRBD1 (6 bases). The CDR3 is made up of 16 amino acids. Between the trimmed V and J ends, which lost 3 bases and 2 bases, there was a span of 17 bases. In germline, CDR1 is DFQATT, CDR2 SNEGSKA (reference sequence). For the CDR3, the DNA is TGCAGTGCTAGCGAGAACAGGGATTCGGCCTACAATGAGCAGTTCTTC. It is translated as CSASENRDSAYNEQFF.

V usage is TRBV24-1 and J usage is TRBJ1-1; tentative D call: TRBD1 (5 bases). The CDR3 contains 13 residues. Germline V gene sequence: CDR1 KGHDR, CDR2 SFDVKD. The V and J ends lost 2 bases and 5 bases respectively, with 8 bases between them. Here the CDR3 DNA reads TGTGCCACCAGTGATTCGACAGTAACTGAAGCTTTCTTT. Amino acid sequence: CATSDSTVTEAFF.